What follows is one T cell receptor (beta chain) and its context. Its antigen is unknown. Sequenced by immunoSEQ multiplex PCR; TCRdb stores in-frame clones only, minus some. The sample holds over 70,000 clones, approximately 93% seen once. The data belong to a study of graft-versus-host responses after intestinal transplantation. Findings and limits, study-wide: Those patients showing graft-donor T cell macrochimerism displayed high graft-versus-host to host-versus-graft clonal ratios in allografts.

Trimming removed 2 bases at V and 10 bases at J, with 20 bases between. There are 16 residues in the CDR3. The germline V gene encodes CDR1 SEHNR and CDR2 FQNEAQ (reference sequence). Sequences were derived from unstimulated CD8+ T cells sorted from spleen or lymph node cells, sampled before intestinal transplant. The TCR comes from a human donor who received an intestinal transplant. The chain has TRBV7-9 and TRBJ2-2; TRBD1 is a possible D gene (9 bases). The CDR3 loop is CASSLPGQGTREELFF. The CDR3 DNA is TGTGCCAGCAGCTTACCCGGACAGGGGACTAGGGAGGAGCTGTTTTTT.